This entry features one T cell receptor beta chain sequence. Antigen unknown. Sorting based on CD45RO/CCR7/CD25/CD127/CD95/CD27 separated CD4+ naive, central memory, regulatory and stem cell-like memory cells. The data are from a study of beta chain features in type 1 diabetes. General observations from the study: Individuals with type 1 diabetes displayed fewer insertions and more deletions at VDJ junctions.

Expressed TCRB transcripts were sequenced, since all the RNA that had been isolated was reverse transcribed. The repertoire was sequenced with immunoSEQ multiplex PCR; TCRdb's copy has only in-frame clones and lacks some. The table includes around 500,000 clones, over 9.5% detected once. The CDR3 totals 15 residues. Per germline, CDR1 LNHNV and CDR2 YYDKDF (reference sequence). V was pared by 5 bases and J by 4 bases, with 7 bases of the junction left unmatched. The specimen sequenced was naive CD4+ T cells from blood. This chain uses TRBV15 with TRBJ2-7; TRBD1 matches at 11 bases. The TCR comes from a woman under 30 in good health. In nucleotides, the CDR3 is TGTGCCACCAGCGAACCCGGGACAGGGGGGTACGAGCAGTACTTC. Encoded protein: CATSEPGTGGYEQYF.